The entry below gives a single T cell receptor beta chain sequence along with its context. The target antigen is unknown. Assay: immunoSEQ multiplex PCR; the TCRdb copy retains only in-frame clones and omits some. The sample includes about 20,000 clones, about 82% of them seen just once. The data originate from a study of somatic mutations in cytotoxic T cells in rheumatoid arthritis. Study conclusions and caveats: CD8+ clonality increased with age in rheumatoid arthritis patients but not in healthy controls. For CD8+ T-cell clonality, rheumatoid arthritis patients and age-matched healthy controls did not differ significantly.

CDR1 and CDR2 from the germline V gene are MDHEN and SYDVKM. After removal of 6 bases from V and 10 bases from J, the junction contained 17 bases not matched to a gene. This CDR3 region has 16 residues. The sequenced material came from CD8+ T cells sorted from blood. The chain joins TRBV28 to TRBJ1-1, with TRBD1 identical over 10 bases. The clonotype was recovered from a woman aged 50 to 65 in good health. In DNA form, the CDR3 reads TGTGCCAGCAGCTACACACCGGGACAGGGGAATCTTGCAGCTTTCTTT. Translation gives CASSYTPGQGNLAAFF.